This TCR beta chain was sequenced for a study of cytomegalovirus exposure and HLA in healthy donors. CDR1 and CDR2 (germline): LNHDA, SQIVND (reference sequence). V lost 5 bases, J lost 1 base, and 6 bases lay in between. The CDR3 totals 13 residues. TCRdb keeps only in-frame clones here, not all; method: immunoSEQ multiplex PCR. This table has more than 110,000 clones, approximately 87% appearing once. As regards this clone: The antigen is undetermined.

The study's findings and limits: Rare TCR sequences dominated, though some public TCRs recurred in many donors.

The J gene is TRBJ1-5, the V gene TRBV19; D is ambiguous. This clonotype was obtained from a man between 18 and 29 years old in good health and CMV-seronegative. The specimen was PBMCs. This CDR3 reads CASSSRSNQPQHF. The CDR3 nucleotides read TGTGCCAGTAGTTCCCGGAGCAATCAGCCCCAGCATTTT.